One T cell receptor beta chain is described in this entry. The junction does not match germline at one end; this may be a read error. The CDR3 extends over 10 amino acids. Germline V CDR1 and CDR2: MGHDK, SYGVNS. A second PCR, run for 7 to 11 cycles, used a sample-barcoded 5' primer plus a J-beta primer mix. Via MiXCR, TCRdb re-called the 5' RACE reads, giving one row per CDR3 protein. The table has fewer than 800,000 distinct CDR3 sequences, roughly 25% seen once. This sample stems from a study of blood T cells in healthy people across ages. Another study also made use of these data, one on T cells of mothers and their children. As that study records: In unrelated and related pairs, TCR recombination output is shaped in a similar way by thymic selection.

The receptor comes from a boy aged 5 to 17 in good health. J is TRBJ1-2 and V is TRBV25-1; D gene ambiguous. The sequencing sample was made of blood. CDR3 bases: TGTGCCAGCAGTGGGGAAGGCTACGCCTTC. It yields the protein CASSGEGYAF.